This T cell receptor beta chain is from a study of patients and donors after allogeneic stem cell transplantation. One entry per CDR3 protein results from TCRdb running MiXCR on the RT-PCR reads. This sample has about 40,000 distinct CDR3 sequences, with 25% to 35% found just once. This clonotype was detected only a few times. CDR1 is LGHNA and CDR2 is YSLEER in the germline V gene. The ends were cut back, 1 base at V and 3 bases at J, with 7 bases in the middle. This CDR3 has 14 amino acids. This chain joins TRBV4-3 and TRBJ1-5, with D unclear. What was sequenced was blood, either unsorted or a sorted T cell fraction (not recorded which). The TCR comes from a human donor who was either an allogeneic HSCT recipient or a stem cell or donor lymphocyte infusion donor (not recorded which). It is not recorded whose cells these are; they may come from a transplant donor. In DNA form, the CDR3 reads TGCGCCAGCAGCCAAGGAACCTCCAATCAGCCCCAGCATTTT. Amino acids: CASSQGTSNQPQHF.